One sample yielded the 29 T cell receptor beta chains listed below, sequenced in a study of T cell repertoires in cytomegalovirus infection. Each CDR3 protein is one row after TCRdb ran MiXCR on the reads. The data show about 450,000 distinct CDR3 sequences, roughly a third seen once. Material: PBMCs. These TCRs come from a human donor in good health (CMV status not recorded). Some clones in this sample may be carry-over from other donors' samples.

The chain combines TRBV11-2 with TRBJ2-1; tentative D call: TRBD2 (6 bases). CDR3 length equals 13 residues. Germline V gene sequence: CDR1 SGHAT, CDR2 FQNNGV. Trimming removed 10 bases from V and 3 bases from J, with 13 bases in between. The CDR3: CATLRGGYNEQFF. The CDR3 region has the DNA TGTGCCACCCTCCGGGGAGGCTACAATGAGCAGTTCTTC.

In its sample, this clonotype was seen a few times. The genes are TRBV5-1 and TRBJ2-1; TRBD2 aligns across 7 bases. After removal of 5 bases from V and 0 bases from J, the junction contained 2 bases not matched to a gene. The germline CDR1 and CDR2 sequences are SGHRS and YFSETQ. The CDR3 has 14 residues. The CDR3 DNA sequence: TGCGCCAGCAGGTTAGCGGGCTCCTACAATGAGCAGTTCTTC. It encodes CASRLAGSYNEQFF.

This clonotype was counted between two and nine times. V is TRBV15 and J is TRBJ1-4, with 7 bases that match TRBD1. The V segment lost 4 bases and the J segment 7 bases; nucleotides outside the gene matches: 9. Germline assignment: CDR1 LNHNV and CDR2 YYDKDF (reference sequence). The CDR3 contains 15 residues. CDR3 nucleotides: TGTGCCACCAGCACGAGTCACAGGGGAGGTGAAAAACTGTTTTTT. Translated, it gives CATSTSHRGGEKLFF.

The CDR3 nucleotides read TGTGCCAGCAGTTATAGGGATGGCTACACCTTC. Its translation: CASSYRDGYTF. The chain is built from TRBV6-2 or TRBV6-3 and TRBJ1-2; no firm D call. Per germline, CDR1 MNHEY and CDR2 SVGEGT. Trimming took off 3 bases at V and 6 bases at J, with 5 bases between the two ends. The CDR3 has 11 amino acids.

This clonotype was recorded at least ten times. The chain has TRBV7-2 and TRBJ2-5, with unresolved D. Germline lookup yields CDR1 SGHTA and CDR2 FQGNSA. The CDR3 consists of 13 residues. Between the trimmed V and J ends, which lost 5 bases and 9 bases, there was a span of 16 bases. The CDR3 region has the DNA TGTGCCAGCAGCAATGGGGTACCCGGGCCCCAGTACTTC. It translates to CASSNGVPGPQYF. The full variable domain, its missing parts supplied by reference TRBV7-2 and TRBJ2-5, is GAGVSQSPSNKVTEKGKDVELRCDPISGHTALYWYRQSLGQGLEFLIYFQGNSAPDKSGLPSDRFSAERTGGSVSTLTIQRTQQEDSAVYLCASSNGVPGPQYFGPGTRLLVL.

The chain is built from TRBV7-9 and TRBJ2-1; D gene uncertain. Germline values: CDR1 SEHNR, CDR2 FQNEAQ (reference sequence). Trimming took off 1 base at V and 9 bases at J, with 13 bases between the two ends. The CDR3 spans 14 residues. The CDR3 nucleotides read TGTGCCAGCAGCTTAGTCATCGACCGGAGTGAGCAGTTCTTC. Its translation: CASSLVIDRSEQFF.

This clonotype was seen a handful of times. The V gene is TRBV12-3 or TRBV12-4, the J gene TRBJ1-5; 7 bases agree with TRBD1. V was pared by 1 base and J by 3 bases, with 3 bases of the junction left unmatched. The CDR3 contains 15 residues. This chain's CDR3 is CASSLGGTVNQPQHF. Written as DNA, the CDR3 is TGTGCCAGCAGTTTAGGAGGGACAGTCAATCAGCCCCAGCATTTT.

This clonotype has a handful of counts. V gene TRBV11-1 combines with J gene TRBJ2-2, with D maybe TRBD2 (6 bases). This CDR3 has 13 amino acids. Germline CDR1 SGHAT, CDR2 FQDESV (reference sequence). The V end was cut by 11 bases, the J end by 4 bases, with 14 bases between. The CDR3 sequence: CAAHGGFTGELFF. The CDR3 DNA sequence: TGTGCCGCCCATGGAGGGTTCACCGGGGAGCTGTTTTTT. The whole variable domain, remainder taken from reference TRBV11-1 and TRBJ2-2, is EAEVAQSPRYKITEKSQAVAFWCDPISGHATLYWYRQILGQGPELLVQFQDESVVDDSQLPKDRFSAERLKGVDSTLKIQPAELGDSAMYLCAAHGGFTGELFFGEGSRLTVL.

This clonotype was seen at least ten times. The gene calls are TRBV7-2 and TRBJ1-2, with 9 bases that match TRBD1. The CDR3 is 13 residues long. Germline V CDR1 and CDR2: SGHTA, FQGNSA. V lost 5 bases, J lost 8 bases, and 6 bases stayed unmatched. CDR3 sequence reads: CASSPGQGFGYTF. For the CDR3, the DNA is TGTGCCAGCAGCCCTGGACAGGGGTTCGGCTACACCTTC. Based on the CDR3 plus reference TRBV7-2 and TRBJ1-2, the full variable domain is GAGVSQSPSNKVTEKGKDVELRCDPISGHTALYWYRQSLGQGLEFLIYFQGNSAPDKSGLPSDRFSAERTGGSVSTLTIQRTQQEDSAVYLCASSPGQGFGYTFGSGTRLTVV.

The chain employs TRBV12-3 or TRBV12-4 and TRBJ1-1; maybe TRBD1 (5 bases). This CDR3 spans 15 amino acids. The V end lost 5 bases, the J end lost 2 bases, and 15 bases lay between the germline ends. The DNA of the CDR3 is TGTGCCAGCAGTCCACCCCGGACAATAAACACTGAAGCTTTCTTT. Translation: CASSPPRTINTEAFF.

This clonotype occurred a few times. The chain combines TRBV7-9 with TRBJ1-6, with TRBD1 matching 8 bases. After removal of 6 bases from V and 6 bases from J, the junction contained 7 bases not matched to a gene. CDR3 length: 15 residues. Germline CDR1 is SEHNR and CDR2 is FQNEAQ (reference sequence). In DNA, the CDR3 is TGTGCCAGCAGGTCGACAGGGGAAGGTAATTCACCCCTCCACTTT. This encodes CASRSTGEGNSPLHF.

This clonotype has just a few counts. The rearrangement joins TRBV10-2 to TRBJ2-7; TRBD2 might be the D (6 bases). CDR3 size: 14 residues. Germline loops: CDR1 WSHSY, CDR2 SAAADI. Deletions cut 7 bases from V and 0 bases from J, with 13 bases between. CDR3 DNA sequence: TGCGCCAGCACCCGGGGGTCGAGCTCCTACGAGCAGTACTTC. Translation: CASTRGSSSYEQYF.

In nucleotides, the CDR3 is TGTGCCAGCAGCCAACGTCGGATACAGGGGTCACCCCTCCACTTT. This codes for CASSQRRIQGSPLHF. The V call is TRBV27, the J call TRBJ1-6; TRBD1 agrees at 7 bases. The trim removed 6 bases at V and 10 bases at J, leaving 12 bases unmatched. Germline loops: CDR1 MNHEY, CDR2 SMNVEV (reference sequence). This CDR3 is built from 15 residues.

The rearrangement joins TRBV6-6 to TRBJ2-3; no reliable D call. The CDR3 runs to 13 residues. Trimming left V 7 bases short and J 2 bases short, with 10 bases between. Germline V lookup: CDR1 MNHNY, CDR2 SVGAGI (reference sequence). CDR3 DNA sequence: TGTGCCAGCAAGGCGATATACACAGATACGCAGTATTTT. Translated: CASKAIYTDTQYF.

This chain uses TRBV2 with TRBJ2-7; the D gene is possibly TRBD1 (5 bases). Germline loops: CDR1 SNHLY, CDR2 FYNNEI. This CDR3 region has 11 residues. Trimming took 7 bases from V and 5 from J, leaving 9 bases between them. This chain's CDR3 is CASTAGHEQYF. The CDR3 DNA reads TGTGCCAGCACCGCAGGGCACGAGCAGTACTTC.

V usage is TRBV6-2 or TRBV6-3 and J usage is TRBJ2-1; D is perhaps TRBD2 (6 bases). The V and J ends lost 2 bases and 1 base respectively, with 6 bases between them. The V gene's germline CDR1 is MNHEY and CDR2 SVGEGT. The CDR3 runs 14 residues. This CDR3 reads CASSYAGSYNEQFF. The CDR3 DNA sequence: TGTGCCAGCAGTTACGCGGGATCCTACAATGAGCAGTTCTTC.

This clonotype was found many times. The chain uses TRBV7-6 and TRBJ1-4; D not certain. This CDR3 region has 17 residues. V gave up 5 bases and J gave up 0 bases, with 16 bases separating them. Germline loops: CDR1 SGHVS, CDR2 FNYEAQ. The CDR3 nucleotides are TGTGCCAGCAGCCCGAAGGTTCAGGACGCAACTAATGAAAAACTGTTTTTT. Its protein is CASSPKVQDATNEKLFF.

This clonotype was picked up a small number of times. V usage is TRBV11-2 and J usage is TRBJ2-7; 7 bases match TRBD1. Germline values: CDR1 SGHAT, CDR2 FQNNGV. The CDR3 is 15 residues long. The junction had 6 bases not matched to a gene; V was cut back by 1 base and J by 3 bases. The CDR3 spells CASSLVGQDIYEQYF. In DNA form, the CDR3 reads TGTGCCAGCAGCTTAGTAGGACAGGATATCTACGAGCAGTACTTC. Using reference TRBV11-2 and TRBJ2-7 for the parts outside the CDR3, the full variable domain is EAGVAQSPRYKIIEKRQSVAFWCNPISGHATLYWYQQILGQGPKLLIQFQNNGVVDDSQLPKDRFSAERLKGVDSTLKIQPAKLEDSAVYLCASSLVGQDIYEQYFGPGTRLTVT.

The CDR3, as DNA: TGTGCCAGCAGCTTATCGGGGGGGGGCTATGAGCAGTTCTTC. This gives the protein CASSLSGGGYEQFF. The chain recombines TRBV11-2 with TRBJ2-1, with TRBD2 identical over 8 bases. The V gene's germline CDR1 is SGHAT and CDR2 FQNNGV. V was clipped by 2 bases and J by 8 bases; unmatched bases: 5. This CDR3 is built from 14 residues.

This clonotype was recorded a few times. CDR3 region: CASSERTNTEAFF. The DNA for the CDR3 is TGTGCCAGCAGTGAACGGACGAACACTGAAGCTTTCTTT. The chain employs TRBV27 and TRBJ1-1; D unresolved. The length of the CDR3 is 13 residues. V lost 5 bases and J 1 base, leaving 8 bases between the germline ends. CDR1 and CDR2 (germline): MNHEY, SMNVEV (reference sequence).

This clonotype showed up many times. The J gene is TRBJ2-3, the V gene TRBV6-1; TRBD2 matches 12 bases. Germline CDR1 MNHNS, CDR2 SASEGT. The CDR3 length is 15 residues. V dropped 6 bases and J dropped 4; count of bases not matched to a gene: 5. DNA of the CDR3: TGTGCCAGCAGCCCCTCTAGCGGGGGGGCAGATACGCAGTATTTT. It encodes CASSPSSGGADTQYF.

The CDR3 nucleotides read TGTGCCAGCAGGCAGACAGGGCCGCGGGCAACTAATGAAAAACTGTTTTTT. This translates into CASRQTGPRATNEKLFF. This sequence joins TRBV12-3 or TRBV12-4 and TRBJ1-4, with 7 bases that match TRBD1. The CDR3 is made up of 17 amino acids. The V segment lost 6 bases and the J segment 0 bases; nucleotides outside the gene matches: 10.

Concerning this clonotype: One end of the junction fails to match germline, which may point to a read error. The chain has TRBV4-1 and TRBJ2-1; 9 positions match TRBD2. This CDR3 comprises 16 residues. CDR1 and CDR2 (germline): MGHRA, YSYEKL. The CDR3 sequence is CASSQEWGLAYDEQFF. The CDR3 coding sequence is TGCGCCAGCAGCCAAGAGTGGGGACTAGCCTACGATGAGCAGTTCTTC.

V is TRBV3-1 and J is TRBJ2-1, with 9 bases lining up with TRBD2. CDR3 length: 16 amino acids. The V and J ends lost 2 bases and 4 bases, in that order; junction bases with no gene match: 6. The germline V gene has CDR1 LGHDT and CDR2 YNNKEL (reference sequence). In DNA, the CDR3 is TGTGCCAGCAGCCAAATAGCGGGGGCAACTTACAATGAGCAGTTCTTC. Its protein is CASSQIAGATYNEQFF.

This chain uses TRBV20-1 with TRBJ2-3, with a possible D match to TRBD2 (6 bases). The CDR3 extends over 15 amino acids. V lost 3 bases and J lost 8, with 21 bases in between. Germline CDR1 DFQATT, CDR2 SNEGSKA (reference sequence). The CDR3 reads CSASRRDRDSGTQYF. DNA of the CDR3: TGCAGTGCTAGTCGGAGGGACCGCGATTCGGGTACGCAGTATTTT.

In this sample, this clonotype turned up a few times. V is TRBV7-2 and J is TRBJ2-6; no firm D call. In germline, CDR1 is SGHTA, CDR2 FQGNSA. There are 17 residues in the CDR3. Deletions cut 0 bases from V and 0 bases from J, with 9 bases between. CDR3 DNA sequence: TGTGCCAGCAGCTTAGCGAAGGGTCTCTCTGGGGCCAACGTCCTGACTTTC. The encoded protein is CASSLAKGLSGANVLTF.

As for this clonotype: A much bigger clone sits one base away, suggesting this may be a read error. V gene TRBV7-8 combines with J gene TRBJ1-1, with D hard to call. The CDR3 covers 17 residues. Trimming removed 5 bases from V and 1 base from J, with 20 bases in between. Germline V gives CDR1 SGHVS, CDR2 FQNEAQ. CDR3 protein: CASSVGVLIPGNTEAFF. The DNA for the CDR3 is TGTGCCAGCAGCGTAGGTGTTTTAATCCCTGGGAACACTGAAGCTTTCTTT.

This clonotype occurred a few times. The chain has TRBV20-1 and TRBJ2-4; D gene ambiguous. The CDR3 contains 13 residues. With 1 base removed from V and 0 bases from J, the gap between germline ends came to 4 bases. Germline V gene sequence: CDR1 DFQATT, CDR2 SNEGSKA (reference sequence). CDR3 bases: TGCAGTGCTAGAGTCCTAGCCAAAAACATTCAGTACTTC. Protein: CSARVLAKNIQYF.

There are a few counts of this clonotype. The chain has TRBV7-3 and TRBJ2-2; D is perhaps TRBD1 (6 bases). V was shortened by 4 bases and J by 0 bases, with 15 bases between the two germline ends. The CDR3 runs to 17 residues. CDR1 is SGHTA, CDR2 FQGTGA, per germline. The CDR3 region has the DNA TGTGCCAGCAGCTCCAATCAGAGGACAGCGAACACCGGGGAGCTGTTTTTT. It codes for CASSSNQRTANTGELFF. Full variable domain (missing parts from reference TRBV7-3 and TRBJ2-2): GAGVSQTPSNKVTEKGKYVELRCDPISGHTALYWYRQSLGQGPEFLIYFQGTGAADDSGLPNDRFFAVRPEGSVSTLKIQRTERGDSAVYLCASSSNQRTANTGELFFGEGSRLTVL.